Given below is one T cell receptor (beta chain) in context. Its target is unknown. These data belong to a study of cytomegalovirus exposure and HLA in healthy donors. Background on the study: Counted in an early data release were tens of millions of unique TCRs from HLA-typed donors. Overall study results and limits: There were some V segments, including TRBV6-2 and TRBV6-3, excluded as indistinguishable. The classifier, whose performance was assessed in both the original and validation cohorts, reportedly diagnosed cytomegalovirus status with high specificity and sensitivity.

The CDR3 is 12 amino acids. V was shortened by 7 bases and J by 1 base, with 8 bases between the two germline ends. CDR1 is ENHRY, CDR2 SYGVKD, per germline. PCR amplification relied on 60 Vbeta primers (plus 13 Jbeta primers). This table comes from immunoSEQ multiplex PCR, and its TCRdb copy is limited to in-frame clones, with some not included. The sample yields approximately 110,000 clones, about an eighth seen once. Sequencing was performed on PBMCs. The V call is TRBV10-3, the J call TRBJ2-7, with D tentatively TRBD2 (6 bases). This sequence originates from a man aged 35 to 55 in good health and CMV-seropositive. The CDR3 sequence: CAITGDSYEQYF. In DNA form, the CDR3 reads TGTGCCATCACGGGGGATTCCTACGAGCAGTACTTC.